This T cell receptor beta chain derives from a study of T cell responses to AZD1222 COVID-19 vaccine. The overall study: Second doses at about 4 or about 12 weeks were pooled.

Germline-derived CDR1 and CDR2 are MNHEY and SVGAGI. V lost 7 bases, J lost 4 bases, and 4 bases stayed unmatched. CDR3 length: 14 residues. For this clone: What it binds is unknown.

Overall study findings and caveats: Within unmutated variant regions lay the reported targets of nearly half of spike-specific TCRs. Vaccine-associated CD4 TCRs ranged over spike, dominating at 160-218 and 743-854. It should be noted that donors were predominantly white British and more often female, and clonal diversity was possibly underestimated.

The data were produced by immunoSEQ multiplex PCR, yet TCRdb's version contains in-frame clones alone and is incomplete. This table holds about 110,000 clones, roughly 90% found once. This receptor was taken from an adult in good health. The starting material was peripheral blood, obtained on day 0 of AZD1222 vaccination. J is TRBJ2-2 and V is TRBV6-5, with TRBD2 identical over 9 bases. The chain's CDR3 is CASIPAGGTGELFF. The CDR3 DNA reads as TGTGCCAGCATTCCAGCGGGAGGCACCGGGGAGCTGTTTTTT.